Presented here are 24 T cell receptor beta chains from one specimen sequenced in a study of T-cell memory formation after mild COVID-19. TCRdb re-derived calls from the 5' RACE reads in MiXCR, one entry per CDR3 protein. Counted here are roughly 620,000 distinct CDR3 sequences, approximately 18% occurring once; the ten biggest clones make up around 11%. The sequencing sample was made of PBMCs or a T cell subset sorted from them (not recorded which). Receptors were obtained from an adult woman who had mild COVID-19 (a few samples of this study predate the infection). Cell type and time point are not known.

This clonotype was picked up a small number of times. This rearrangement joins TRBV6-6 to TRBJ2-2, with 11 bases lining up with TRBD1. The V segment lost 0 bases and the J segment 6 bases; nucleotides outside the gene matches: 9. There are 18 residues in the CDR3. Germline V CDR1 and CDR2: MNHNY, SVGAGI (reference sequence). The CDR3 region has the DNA TGTGCCAGCAGTTACTCAGCCTCGTGGACAGGGGGCCCCGGGGAGCTGTTTTTT. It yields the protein CASSYSASWTGGPGELFF.

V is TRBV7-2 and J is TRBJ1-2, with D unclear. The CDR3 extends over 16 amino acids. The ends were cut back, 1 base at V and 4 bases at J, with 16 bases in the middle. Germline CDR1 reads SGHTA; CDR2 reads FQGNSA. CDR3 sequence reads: CASSLGAPLAGYGYTF. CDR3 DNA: TGTGCCAGCAGCTTAGGGGCACCTCTTGCCGGCTATGGCTACACCTTC. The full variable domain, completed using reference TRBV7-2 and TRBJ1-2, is GAGVSQSPSNKVTEKGKDVELRCDPISGHTALYWYRQSLGQGLEFLIYFQGNSAPDKSGLPSDRFSAERTGGSVSTLTIQRTQQEDSAVYLCASSLGAPLAGYGYTFGSGTRLTVV.

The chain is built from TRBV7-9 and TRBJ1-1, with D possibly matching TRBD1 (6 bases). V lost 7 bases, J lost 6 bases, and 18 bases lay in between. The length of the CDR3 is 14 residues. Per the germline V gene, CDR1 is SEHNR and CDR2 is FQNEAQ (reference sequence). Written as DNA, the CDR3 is TGTGCCAGCACCTTGACGGGGGCCGCCTCTGAAGCTTTCTTT. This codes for CASTLTGAASEAFF.

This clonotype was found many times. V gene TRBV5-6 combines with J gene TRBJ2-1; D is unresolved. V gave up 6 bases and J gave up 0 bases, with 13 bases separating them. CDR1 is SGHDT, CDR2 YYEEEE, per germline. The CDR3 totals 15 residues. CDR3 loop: CASTPVHGSYNEQFF. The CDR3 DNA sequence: TGTGCCAGCACCCCTGTACACGGCTCCTACAATGAGCAGTTCTTC.

CDR3 sequence reads: CASSLLETPKNIQYF. The CDR3 coding sequence is TGTGCCAGCAGTTTACTAGAAACCCCCAAAAACATTCAGTACTTC. The chain links TRBV28 to TRBJ2-4; D gene ambiguous. The ends were cut back, 2 bases at V and 2 bases at J, with 10 bases in the middle. Looked up from germline, CDR1 is MDHEN and CDR2 is SYDVKM. The CDR3 extends over 15 amino acids.

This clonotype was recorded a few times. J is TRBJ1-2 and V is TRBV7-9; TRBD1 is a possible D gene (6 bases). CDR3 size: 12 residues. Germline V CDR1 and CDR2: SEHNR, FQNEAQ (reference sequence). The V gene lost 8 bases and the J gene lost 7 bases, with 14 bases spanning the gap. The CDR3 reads CASSSEGVGYTF. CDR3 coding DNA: TGTGCCAGCTCTTCCGAGGGGGTTGGCTACACCTTC.

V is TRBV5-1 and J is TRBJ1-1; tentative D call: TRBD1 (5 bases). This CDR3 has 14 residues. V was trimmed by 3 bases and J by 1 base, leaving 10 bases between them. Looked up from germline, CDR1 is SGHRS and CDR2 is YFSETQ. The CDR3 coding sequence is TGCGCCAGCAGCTCGGCAGGGAGGAACACTGAAGCTTTCTTT. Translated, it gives CASSSAGRNTEAFF.

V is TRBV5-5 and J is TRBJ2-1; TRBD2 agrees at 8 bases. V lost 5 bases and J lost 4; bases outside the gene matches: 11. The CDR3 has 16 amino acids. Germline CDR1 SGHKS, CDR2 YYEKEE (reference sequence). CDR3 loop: CASSSPGLVGYNEQFF. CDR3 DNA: TGTGCCAGCAGTTCCCCGGGACTAGTGGGATACAATGAGCAGTTCTTC.

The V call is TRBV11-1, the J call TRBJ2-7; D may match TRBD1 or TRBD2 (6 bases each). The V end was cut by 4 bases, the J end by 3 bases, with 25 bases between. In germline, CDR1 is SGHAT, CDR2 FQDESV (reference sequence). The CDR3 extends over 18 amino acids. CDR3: CASSWTTGSGTQGYEQYF. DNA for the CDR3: TGTGCCAGCAGCTGGACTACAGGCTCCGGGACACAGGGCTACGAGCAGTACTTC. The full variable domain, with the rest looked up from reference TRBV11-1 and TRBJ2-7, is EAEVAQSPRYKITEKSQAVAFWCDPISGHATLYWYRQILGQGPELLVQFQDESVVDDSQLPKDRFSAERLKGVDSTLKIQPAELGDSAMYLCASSWTTGSGTQGYEQYFGPGTRLTVT.

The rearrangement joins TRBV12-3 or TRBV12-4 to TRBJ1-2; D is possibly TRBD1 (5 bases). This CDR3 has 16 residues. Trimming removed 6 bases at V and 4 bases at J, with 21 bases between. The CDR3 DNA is TGTGCCAGCAGCCCGCCCGGGTCCCCAGGGTTCTATGGCTACACCTTC. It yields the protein CASSPPGSPGFYGYTF.

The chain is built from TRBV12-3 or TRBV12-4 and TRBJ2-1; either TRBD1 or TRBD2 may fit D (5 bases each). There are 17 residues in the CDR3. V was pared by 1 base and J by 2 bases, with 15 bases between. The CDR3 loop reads CASSLVPGTFTYNEQFF. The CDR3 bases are TGTGCCAGCAGTTTAGTTCCAGGGACCTTTACCTACAATGAGCAGTTCTTC.

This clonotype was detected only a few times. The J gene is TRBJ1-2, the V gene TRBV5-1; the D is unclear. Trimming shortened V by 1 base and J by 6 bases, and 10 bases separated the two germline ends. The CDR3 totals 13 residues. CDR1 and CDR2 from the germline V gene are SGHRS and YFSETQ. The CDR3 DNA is TGCGCCAGCAGCTTGCAAGGTTTAGATGGCTACACCTTC. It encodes CASSLQGLDGYTF.

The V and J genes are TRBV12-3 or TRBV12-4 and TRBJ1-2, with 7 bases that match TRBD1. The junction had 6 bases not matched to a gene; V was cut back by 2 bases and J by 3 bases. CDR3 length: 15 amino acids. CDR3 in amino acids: CASSLRTGDYYGYTF. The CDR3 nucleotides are TGTGCCAGCAGTTTACGCACAGGGGATTACTATGGCTACACCTTC.

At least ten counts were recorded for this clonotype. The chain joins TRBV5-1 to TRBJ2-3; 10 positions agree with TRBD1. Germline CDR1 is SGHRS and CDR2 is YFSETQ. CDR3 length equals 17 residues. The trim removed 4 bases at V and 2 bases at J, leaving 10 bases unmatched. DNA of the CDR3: TGCGCCAGCAGCCTCTCAAGACAGGGGGCGATCACAGATACGCAGTATTTT. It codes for CASSLSRQGAITDTQYF.

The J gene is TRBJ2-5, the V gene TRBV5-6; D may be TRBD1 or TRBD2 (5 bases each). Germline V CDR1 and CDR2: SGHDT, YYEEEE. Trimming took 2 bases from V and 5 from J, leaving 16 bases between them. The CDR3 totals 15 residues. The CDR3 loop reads CASSFRDPKGETQYF. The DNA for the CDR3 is TGTGCCAGCAGCTTCCGGGACCCCAAAGGGGAGACCCAGTACTTC.

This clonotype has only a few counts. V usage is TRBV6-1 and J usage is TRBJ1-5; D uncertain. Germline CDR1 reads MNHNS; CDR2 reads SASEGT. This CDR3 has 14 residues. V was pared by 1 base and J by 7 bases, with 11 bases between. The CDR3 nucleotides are TGTGCCAGCAGTGAAGGAAGGGTTGGGCAGCCCCAGCATTTT. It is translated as CASSEGRVGQPQHF.

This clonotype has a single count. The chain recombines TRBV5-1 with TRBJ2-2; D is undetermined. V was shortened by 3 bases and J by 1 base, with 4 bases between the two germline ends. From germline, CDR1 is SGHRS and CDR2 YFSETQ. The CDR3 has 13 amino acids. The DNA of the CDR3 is TGCGCCAGCAGCTGGAGGAACACCGGGGAGCTGTTTTTT. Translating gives CASSWRNTGELFF. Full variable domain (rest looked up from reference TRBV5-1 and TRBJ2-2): KAGVTQTPRYLIKTRGQQVTLSCSPISGHRSVSWYQQTPGQGLQFLFEYFSETQRNKGNFPGRFSGRQFSNSRSEMNVSTLELGDSALYLCASSWRNTGELFFGEGSRLTVL.

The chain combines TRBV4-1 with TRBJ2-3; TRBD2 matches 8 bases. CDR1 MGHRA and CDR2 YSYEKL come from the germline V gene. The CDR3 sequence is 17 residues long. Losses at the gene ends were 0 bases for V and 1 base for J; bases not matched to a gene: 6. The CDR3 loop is CASSQEASGLRTDTQYF. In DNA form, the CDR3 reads TGCGCCAGCAGCCAAGAGGCTAGCGGGTTACGCACAGATACGCAGTATTTT.

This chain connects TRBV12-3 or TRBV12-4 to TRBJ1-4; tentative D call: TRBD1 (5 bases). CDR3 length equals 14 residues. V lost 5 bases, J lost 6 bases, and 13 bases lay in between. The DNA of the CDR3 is TGTGCCAGCAGTCCCTCCGGGACGGATGAAAAACTGTTTTTT. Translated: CASSPSGTDEKLFF.

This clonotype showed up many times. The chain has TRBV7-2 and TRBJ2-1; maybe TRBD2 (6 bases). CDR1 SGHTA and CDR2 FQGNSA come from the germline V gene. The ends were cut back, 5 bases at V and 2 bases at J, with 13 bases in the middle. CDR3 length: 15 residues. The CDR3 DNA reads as TGTGCCAGCAGCGTGCGGGACTTCACCTACAATGAGCAGTTCTTC. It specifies CASSVRDFTYNEQFF.

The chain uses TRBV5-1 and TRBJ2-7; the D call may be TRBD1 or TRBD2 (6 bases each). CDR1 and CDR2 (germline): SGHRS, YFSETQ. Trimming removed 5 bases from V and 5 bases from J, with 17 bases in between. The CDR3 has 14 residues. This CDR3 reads CASRWRGAAHEQYF. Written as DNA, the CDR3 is TGCGCCAGCAGGTGGAGGGGGGCGGCCCACGAGCAGTACTTC. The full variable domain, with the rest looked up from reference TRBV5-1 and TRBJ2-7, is KAGVTQTPRYLIKTRGQQVTLSCSPISGHRSVSWYQQTPGQGLQFLFEYFSETQRNKGNFPGRFSGRQFSNSRSEMNVSTLELGDSALYLCASRWRGAAHEQYFGPGTRLTVT.

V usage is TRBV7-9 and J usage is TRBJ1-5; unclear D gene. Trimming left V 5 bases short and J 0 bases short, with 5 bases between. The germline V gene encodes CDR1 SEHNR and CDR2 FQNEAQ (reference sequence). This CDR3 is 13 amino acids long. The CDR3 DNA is TGTGCCAGCAGCGGTAATAGCAATCAGCCCCAGCATTTT. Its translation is CASSGNSNQPQHF.

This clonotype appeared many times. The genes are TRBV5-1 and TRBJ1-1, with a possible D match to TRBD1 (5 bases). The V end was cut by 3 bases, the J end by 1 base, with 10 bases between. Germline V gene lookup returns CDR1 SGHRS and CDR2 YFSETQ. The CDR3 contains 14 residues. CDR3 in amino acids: CASSSGLTNTEAFF. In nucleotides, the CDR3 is TGCGCCAGCAGCTCGGGACTTACGAACACTGAAGCTTTCTTT. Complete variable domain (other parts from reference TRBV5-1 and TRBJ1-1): KAGVTQTPRYLIKTRGQQVTLSCSPISGHRSVSWYQQTPGQGLQFLFEYFSETQRNKGNFPGRFSGRQFSNSRSEMNVSTLELGDSALYLCASSSGLTNTEAFFGQGTRLTVV.

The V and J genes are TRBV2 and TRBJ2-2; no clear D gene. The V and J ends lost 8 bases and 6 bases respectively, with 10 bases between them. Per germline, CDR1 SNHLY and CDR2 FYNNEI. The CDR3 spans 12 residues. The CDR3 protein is CASVQGPGELFF. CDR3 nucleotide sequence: TGTGCCAGCGTACAAGGTCCCGGGGAGCTGTTTTTT.